The 28 T cell receptor beta chains below were found in one sample sequenced in a study of cytomegalovirus exposure and HLA in healthy donors. The PCR was carried out with 60 Vbeta primers and 13 Jbeta primers. Using immunoSEQ multiplex PCR, the repertoire was profiled, and TCRdb retains in-frame clones only, with some absent. Of about 120,000 clones listed, over 70% are singletons. Input material: PBMCs. The receptors come from a woman aged 45-59 years in good health and CMV-seropositive.

The rearrangement uses TRBV7-9 and TRBJ1-4, with a possible D match to TRBD1 (6 bases). The V gene lost 4 bases and the J gene lost 6 bases, with 15 bases spanning the gap. CDR3 length: 15 amino acids. CDR1 is SEHNR, CDR2 FQNEAQ, per germline (reference sequence). CDR3 in amino acids: CASSSARGGDEKLFF. The CDR3 DNA is TGTGCCAGCAGCTCAGCCAGGGGAGGGGATGAAAAACTGTTTTTT.

This clone was seen only once. The gene calls are TRBV30 and TRBJ1-5; D is possibly TRBD1 (5 bases). Trimming cost V 8 bases and J 6 bases, with 20 bases left between them. The CDR3 sequence is 14 residues long. Germline V gene data show CDR1 as GTSNPN and CDR2 as SVGIG (reference sequence). The CDR3 nucleotides read TGTGCCCTGTCCCTCAGGGAGGGCGGTCAGCCCCAGCATTTT. It yields the protein CALSLREGGQPQHF.

This chain links TRBV28 with TRBJ1-1; a weak D match, TRBD1 (5 bases). Germline V gives CDR1 MDHEN, CDR2 SYDVKM. V was shortened by 7 bases and J by 13 bases, with 25 bases between the two germline ends. The CDR3 contains 14 residues. The CDR3: CASTTGGGSGKGFF. The CDR3 nucleotides are TGTGCCAGCACCACGGGGGGGGGTTCGGGGAAGGGTTTCTTT.

The J gene is TRBJ1-5, the V gene TRBV7-2, with TRBD1 as a possible D gene (5 bases). Between the trimmed V and J ends, which lost 2 bases and 4 bases, there was a span of 9 bases. Per the germline V gene, CDR1 is SGHTA and CDR2 is FQGNSA. The CDR3 spans 14 residues. In DNA form, the CDR3 reads TGTGCCAGCAGCTTATCAGGGCTTAATCAGCCCCAGCATTTT. The encoded protein is CASSLSGLNQPQHF.

The chain carries TRBV30 and TRBJ2-7, with D perhaps TRBD1 (7 bases). The CDR3 runs 15 residues. Per the germline V gene, CDR1 is GTSNPN and CDR2 is SVGIG (reference sequence). V was cut by 3 bases and J by 4 bases, with 19 bases left in between. CDR3 bases: TGTGCCTGGAGAGACAGACAGGGACTGGAGTACGAGCAGTACTTC. Protein product: CAWRDRQGLEYEQYF.

V usage is TRBV19 and J usage is TRBJ1-5; 9 bases agree with TRBD1. The CDR3 loop spans 15 amino acids. Germline loops: CDR1 LNHDA, CDR2 SQIVND (reference sequence). J lost 2 bases, V lost 7 bases, and 6 bases had no gene match. CDR3 amino acids: CASTSDRGGNQPQHF. The CDR3 DNA reads TGTGCCAGTACCTCGGACAGGGGTGGCAATCAGCCCCAGCATTTT.

A word on this clone: Other DNA variants within this sample encode the same CDR3. V usage is TRBV18 and J usage is TRBJ1-2; D gene ambiguous. This CDR3 region has 13 residues. Germline values: CDR1 KGHSH, CDR2 LQKENI. V shed 2 bases and J shed 2 bases, with 6 bases lying between them. The CDR3 spells CASSPTENYGYTF. The CDR3 DNA sequence: TGTGCCAGCTCACCAACAGAGAACTATGGCTACACCTTC.

For this clone: At one end, the junction sequence differs from germline, possibly due to a read error. The V call is TRBV29-1, the J call TRBJ2-7, with 7 nucleotides matching TRBD1. This CDR3 has 12 residues. Germline-derived CDR1 and CDR2 are SQVTM and ANQGSEA. DNA for the CDR3: TGCAGCGTTAAAGACAGGGTCTACGAGCAGTACTTC. Translating gives CSVKDRVYEQYF.

The V gene is TRBV29-1, the J gene TRBJ1-1; 8 nucleotides line up with TRBD1. CDR1 is SQVTM, CDR2 ANQGSEA, per germline. Germline trimming cut 2 bases from V and 5 bases from J; bases unmatched to any gene: 1. The CDR3 is made up of 12 amino acids. CDR3 sequence (DNA): TGCAGCGTTGAACAGGGGGCTACTGAAGCTTTCTTT. Protein product: CSVEQGATEAFF.

The chain employs TRBV5-1 and TRBJ2-5; D is possibly TRBD1 (5 bases). This CDR3 has 14 amino acids. V was cut by 1 base and J by 5 bases, with 12 bases left in between. Germline CDR1 SGHRS, CDR2 YFSETQ. CDR3 nucleotides: TGCGCCAGCAGCTTGTTAGGGGCGATGGAGACCCAGTACTTC. Encoded protein: CASSLLGAMETQYF. The variable domain in full, completed from reference TRBV5-1 and TRBJ2-5, reads KAGVTQTPRYLIKTRGQQVTLSCSPISGHRSVSWYQQTPGQGLQFLFEYFSETQRNKGNFPGRFSGRQFSNSRSEMNVSTLELGDSALYLCASSLLGAMETQYFGPGTRLLVL.

This sequence joins TRBV25-1 and TRBJ1-1; tentative D call: TRBD1 (5 bases). Germline V gene lookup returns CDR1 MGHDK and CDR2 SYGVNS. Trimming stripped 6 bases from V and 11 bases from J, with 19 bases between. The CDR3 consists of 13 residues. CDR3 residues: CASSKSVPGDAFF. In nucleotides, the CDR3 is TGTGCCAGCAGCAAGTCGGTTCCGGGGGATGCTTTCTTT.

This chain joins TRBV19 and TRBJ1-2; TRBD1 is a possible D gene (5 bases). This CDR3 has 14 residues. The V gene's germline CDR1 is LNHDA and CDR2 SQIVND (reference sequence). Trimming pared 7 bases from V and 1 base from J, leaving 13 bases between. The CDR3 sequence is CASKVSGNNYGYTF. In DNA form, the CDR3 reads TGTGCCAGTAAAGTGTCAGGGAATAACTATGGCTACACCTTC.

The rearrangement links TRBV5-4 to TRBJ2-5; perhaps TRBD2 as D (6 bases). CDR1 and CDR2 from the germline V gene are SGHNT and YYREEE (reference sequence). Trimming stripped 10 bases from V and 2 bases from J, with 21 bases between. CDR3 length: 15 amino acids. CDR3 sequence: CAASGGDPRQETQYF. The DNA for the CDR3 is TGTGCCGCCTCGGGCGGGGACCCTCGTCAAGAGACCCAGTACTTC.

The chain combines TRBV5-6 with TRBJ2-1, with 12 bases identical to TRBD2. CDR1 and CDR2 from the germline V gene are SGHDT and YYEEEE. CDR3 size: 18 residues. V gave up 5 bases and J gave up 3 bases; unmatched junction bases: 12. CDR3 sequence (DNA): TGTGCCAGCAGTTCTGATCACCGGACTAGCGGGGTCTACAATGAGCAGTTCTTC. Translating gives CASSSDHRTSGVYNEQFF. Filled out from reference TRBV5-6 and TRBJ2-1, the complete variable domain reads DAGVTQSPTHLIKTRGQQVTLRCSPKSGHDTVSWYQQALGQGPQFIFQYYEEEERQRGNFPDRFSGHQFPNYSSELNVNALLLGDSALYLCASSSDHRTSGVYNEQFFGPGTRLTVL.

The rearrangement uses TRBV5-5 and TRBJ1-1, with 11 nucleotides matching TRBD1. Germline V gene data show CDR1 as SGHKS and CDR2 as YYEKEE (reference sequence). V shed 3 bases and J 5 bases; nucleotides not matched to a gene: 3. This CDR3 is 14 amino acids long. The CDR3 here is CASSWTGGLTEAFF. CDR3 DNA sequence: TGTGCCAGCAGCTGGACAGGGGGCTTGACTGAAGCTTTCTTT.

The chain has TRBV5-4 and TRBJ2-5, with TRBD2 identical over 7 bases. Germline V gene sequence: CDR1 SGHNT, CDR2 YYREEE (reference sequence). This CDR3 comprises 13 residues. With V trimmed by 4 bases and J by 5 bases, 5 bases remained unmatched. CDR3 loop: CASSPTSDETQYF. The DNA of the CDR3 is TGTGCCAGCAGCCCTACTAGCGACGAGACCCAGTACTTC.

As regards this clone: The sample holds other DNA sequences that translate to the same CDR3. The rearrangement links TRBV7-6 to TRBJ1-2; 7 bases fit TRBD1. Looked up from germline, CDR1 is SGHVS and CDR2 is FNYEAQ. Trimming took 0 bases from V and 8 from J; bases not matched to a gene: 3. The CDR3 extends over 13 amino acids. The CDR3 nucleotides read TGTGCCAGCAGCTTAGCAGGGGGCGACGGCTACACCTTC. Encoded protein: CASSLAGGDGYTF. Together with reference TRBV7-6 and TRBJ1-2, the CDR3 gives the full variable domain: GAGVSQSPRYKVTKRGQDVALRCDPISGHVSLYWYRQALGQGPEFLTYFNYEAQQDKSGLPNDRFSAERPEGSISTLTIQRTEQRDSAMYRCASSLAGGDGYTFGSGTRLTVV.

This chain joins TRBV27 and TRBJ2-7, with 8 nucleotides matching TRBD1. The CDR3 loop spans 14 amino acids. V lost 6 bases, J lost 4 bases, and 8 bases stayed unmatched. Germline CDR1 MNHEY, CDR2 SMNVEV (reference sequence). CDR3 sequence: CASRKDRGPYEQYF. The CDR3 DNA sequence: TGTGCCAGCAGAAAAGACAGGGGCCCATACGAGCAGTACTTC.

This clone was detected only a few times. J is TRBJ2-7 and V is TRBV7-2; the match to TRBD1 covers 8 bases. The CDR3 consists of 13 residues. Germline trimming cut 6 bases from V and 6 bases from J; bases unmatched to any gene: 7. Germline CDR1 and CDR2: SGHTA and FQGNSA. The CDR3 here is CASSSVQGGEQYF. The CDR3 DNA reads as TGTGCCAGCAGTTCGGTACAGGGGGGCGAGCAGTACTTC.

The rearrangement joins TRBV9 to TRBJ2-7, with TRBD1 as a possible D gene (5 bases). CDR1 is SGDLS, CDR2 YYNGEE, per germline. The CDR3 runs 15 residues. The V gene lost 4 bases and the J gene lost 0 bases, with 14 bases spanning the gap. CDR3 DNA: TGTGCCAGCAGCCGCGACAGCCCCTTCTCCTACGAGCAGTACTTC. This translates into CASSRDSPFSYEQYF.

The CDR3, as DNA: TGTGCCAGCAGTGAACGGGACAAGGTTGAAGCTTTCTTT. Translation gives CASSERDKVEAFF. V is TRBV6-1 and J is TRBJ1-1; perhaps TRBD1 as D (6 bases). The CDR3 runs to 13 residues. The germline V gene has CDR1 MNHNS and CDR2 SASEGT. The V gene lost 2 bases and the J gene lost 7 bases, with 11 bases spanning the gap.

The chain uses TRBV10-3 and TRBJ1-2, with D unresolved. Trimming stripped 2 bases from V and 4 bases from J, with 5 bases between. There are 12 residues in the CDR3. CDR1 is ENHRY, CDR2 SYGVKD, per germline. The CDR3 protein is CAISEPSYGYTF. CDR3 nucleotide sequence: TGTGCCATCAGTGAGCCTTCCTATGGCTACACCTTC.

This clone has just a few counts. The rearrangement uses TRBV4-1 and TRBJ1-1, with unresolved D. The CDR3 consists of 13 residues. CDR1 is MGHRA, CDR2 YSYEKL, per germline. Trimming left V 0 bases short and J 4 bases short, with 6 bases between. This CDR3 is CASSQEAGTEAFF. CDR3 in DNA: TGCGCCAGCAGCCAAGAAGCCGGCACTGAAGCTTTCTTT.

CDR3 protein: CASSGATSVRETQYF. The CDR3 DNA reads TGTGCCAGCAGTGGCGCGACTAGCGTGCGAGAGACCCAGTACTTC. The chain couples TRBV7-6 to TRBJ2-5, with TRBD2 identical over 8 bases. The CDR3 is made up of 15 amino acids. CDR1 SGHVS and CDR2 FNYEAQ come from the germline V gene. J was trimmed by 4 bases and V by 6 bases; bases with no gene match: 10.

A few counts support this clone. The V and J genes are TRBV7-3 and TRBJ2-7, with D maybe TRBD2 (6 bases). The CDR3 extends over 12 amino acids. Germline CDR1 and CDR2: SGHTA and FQGTGA. The germline V and J ends were trimmed by 4 bases and 6 bases, with 10 bases remaining between them. The chain's CDR3 is CASSSPGGEQYF. The CDR3 DNA follows: TGTGCCAGCAGCTCCCCCGGGGGCGAGCAGTACTTC.

V usage is TRBV2 and J usage is TRBJ2-1; D is unresolved. Trimming removed 0 bases from V and 4 bases from J, with 10 bases in between. The CDR3 extends over 15 amino acids. Germline CDR1 is SNHLY and CDR2 is FYNNEI. CDR3 loop: CASSEARSVYNEQFF. DNA for the CDR3: TGTGCCAGCAGTGAAGCGCGGTCGGTTTACAATGAGCAGTTCTTC.

V is TRBV5-1 and J is TRBJ1-1, with a tentative D call TRBD1 (6 bases). This CDR3 spans 15 amino acids. V gave up 0 bases and J gave up 0 bases, with 9 bases separating them. CDR1 is SGHRS and CDR2 is YFSETQ in the germline V gene. CDR3 sequence: CASSLDRVMNTEAFF. The CDR3 DNA reads as TGCGCCAGCAGCTTGGACAGGGTCATGAACACTGAAGCTTTCTTT.

The chain combines TRBV18 with TRBJ1-1; D is undetermined. This CDR3 comprises 15 residues. Germline CDR1 KGHSH, CDR2 LQKENI. V was cut by 4 bases and J by 0 bases, with 12 bases left in between. The CDR3 loop reads CASSRAGSMNTEAFF. For the CDR3, the DNA is TGTGCCAGCTCACGTGCGGGATCGATGAACACTGAAGCTTTCTTT.